This entry describes one TCR beta chain. Here immunoSEQ multiplex PCR was the method, and the copy in TCRdb shows in-frame clones only, minus some. The profile covers some 90,000 clones, with around 87% appearing a single time and more than 3.5% taken by the ten largest. The data are from a study of blood T cell repertoires in COVID-19. Study-wide context: Some COVID-19 samples were acute and others convalescent; all came from the United States, Italy and Spain.

V lost 4 bases, J lost 1 base, and 9 bases lay in between. Germline V gene lookup returns CDR1 KGHDR and CDR2 SFDVKD. The CDR3 totals 14 residues. This sequence was found in a woman older than 75 with active or convalescent COVID-19. The sequencing input was peripheral blood. The chain carries TRBV24-1 and TRBJ2-5; D ambiguous. CDR3 residues: CATSDPKIQETQYF. CDR3 bases: TGTGCCACCAGTGACCCTAAAATCCAAGAGACCCAGTACTTC.